The source of this T cell receptor beta chain is a study of T cell repertoires in ileal Crohn's disease. Overall study: Biopsies of the neoterminal ileum at postoperative colonoscopy form M6 samples.

With respect to this clone: The antigen remains undetermined.

Time point specified: neoterminal ileum biopsy at postoperative endoscopy, about 6 months after surgery. Study-wide points: Within the first postoperative year, endoscopy came at median about 7.3 months.

TCRB immunosequencing input was roughly 530 nanograms of biopsy DNA per sample. Sequenced by immunoSEQ multiplex PCR; TCRdb stores in-frame clones only, minus some. Among over 15,000 clones listed, 72% were seen once. There are 14 residues in the CDR3. V dropped 5 bases and J dropped 8; count of bases not matched to a gene: 13. Germline assignment: CDR1 GTSNPN and CDR2 SVGIG (reference sequence). The rearrangement uses TRBV30 and TRBJ1-2, with 8 bases fitting TRBD1. Sequenced material: ileal tissue. This clonotype originated in an adult with Crohn's disease. This CDR3 is CAWGRQGNLGGYTF. The CDR3 nucleotides are TGTGCCTGGGGGCGACAGGGGAATCTGGGCGGCTACACCTTC.